These 18 T cell receptor beta chains originate from one sample sequenced in a study of blood T cell repertoires in COVID-19. Generated by immunoSEQ multiplex PCR, the TCRdb table keeps only in-frame clones and is missing some. There are roughly 75,000 clones in the sample; approximately 86% occur only once, and over 6% lies in the top ten. Specimen: peripheral blood. All receptors come from a man older than 75 with COVID-19, enrolled during active disease.

The V gene is TRBV3-1 (or the pseudogene TRBV3-2), the J gene TRBJ1-2, with D hard to call. The V gene's germline CDR1 is LGHDT and CDR2 YNNKEL (reference sequence). This CDR3 comprises 14 residues. V dropped 0 bases and J dropped 7 bases, with 12 bases sitting between them. Here the CDR3 DNA reads TGTGCCAGCAGCCAAGAGTCCGGGTTGGGTGGCTACACCTTC. It encodes CASSQESGLGGYTF.

The chain carries TRBV11-2 and TRBJ2-5; TRBD2 matches 12 bases. J lost 4 bases, V lost 4 bases, and 10 bases had no gene match. The germline V gene has CDR1 SGHAT and CDR2 FQNNGV. This CDR3 spans 17 amino acids. In DNA, the CDR3 is TGTGCCAGCAGCTCTCCCCCGACTAGCGGGGGACGAGAGACCCAGTACTTC. Protein sequence: CASSSPPTSGGRETQYF.

This clone has only one observation. The CDR3 region has the DNA TGTGCCAGCAGCCGGACACAGAGAGATGGCTACACCTTC. Protein: CASSRTQRDGYTF. This rearrangement joins TRBV6-5 to TRBJ1-2; D might be TRBD1 (5 bases). V was shortened by 6 bases and J by 6 bases, with 14 bases between the two germline ends. The germline CDR1 and CDR2 sequences are MNHEY and SVGAGI. CDR3 length equals 13 residues.

The genes are TRBV12-5 and TRBJ2-3, with 11 bases aligning to TRBD2. CDR3 length equals 16 residues. Germline CDR1 is LGHNT and CDR2 is FRNRAP. Losses at the gene ends were 2 bases for V and 3 bases for J; bases not matched to a gene: 4. The CDR3 DNA reads as TGTGCTAGTGGTTTGACTAGCGGGGGTTATACAGATACGCAGTATTTT. As protein: CASGLTSGGYTDTQYF.

The chain carries TRBV19 and TRBJ1-5; D call uncertain. The length of the CDR3 is 14 residues. The germline V gene encodes CDR1 LNHDA and CDR2 SQIVND (reference sequence). Trimming pared 5 bases from V and 1 base from J, leaving 9 bases between. The chain's CDR3 is CASSPQLSNQPQHF. The CDR3 nucleotides read TGTGCCAGTAGTCCTCAGTTGAGCAATCAGCCCCAGCATTTT.

The chain couples TRBV3-1 (or the pseudogene TRBV3-2) to TRBJ1-2, with TRBD1 matching 10 bases. The germline V gene has CDR1 LGHDT and CDR2 YNNKEL (reference sequence). This CDR3 region has 15 residues. Trimming at V came to 6 bases and at J to 4 bases, leaving 8 bases not matched to a gene. As DNA, the CDR3 is TGTGCCAGCAGAGGGACAGGGGATCTTGGCTATGGCTACACCTTC. Encoded protein: CASRGTGDLGYGYTF.

V usage is TRBV29-1 and J usage is TRBJ1-1; TRBD1 matches 10 bases. V shed 6 bases, J shed 6 bases, and the junction held 7 bases outside the gene matches. The CDR3 sequence is 13 residues long. Germline V CDR1 and CDR2: SQVTM, ANQGSEA. The CDR3: CSVQGQGRAEAFF. CDR3 DNA: TGCAGCGTCCAGGGACAGGGGAGGGCTGAAGCTTTCTTT.

The genes are TRBV7-6 and TRBJ2-3; a possible D gene is TRBD2 (6 bases). With 1 base removed from V and 5 bases from J, the gap between germline ends came to 13 bases. The CDR3 extends over 15 amino acids. Germline lookup yields CDR1 SGHVS and CDR2 FNYEAQ. As DNA, the CDR3 is TGTGCCAGCAGCTTAGGGAGGGGACGGGGAGATACGCAGTATTTT. Its protein product is CASSLGRGRGDTQYF. Full variable domain (outside the CDR3, taken from reference TRBV7-6 and TRBJ2-3): GAGVSQSPRYKVTKRGQDVALRCDPISGHVSLYWYRQALGQGPEFLTYFNYEAQQDKSGLPNDRFSAERPEGSISTLTIQRTEQRDSAMYRCASSLGRGRGDTQYFGPGTRLTVL.

This sequence joins TRBV28 and TRBJ1-4; 9 nucleotides align to TRBD1. The CDR3 is 14 amino acids. CDR1 and CDR2 (germline): MDHEN, SYDVKM. V was pared by 4 bases and J by 8 bases, with 5 bases of the junction left unmatched. CDR3 DNA sequence: TGTGCCAGCAGTTCCGGGACAGGGCCAGAAAAACTGTTTTTT. Protein: CASSSGTGPEKLFF.

The rearrangement joins TRBV7-2 to TRBJ1-1, with D unclear. Trimming took 3 bases from V and 1 from J, leaving 6 bases between them. In germline, CDR1 is SGHTA, CDR2 FQGNSA. The CDR3 has 13 residues. The CDR3, as DNA: TGTGCCAGCAGCTTCAGTCGGAACACTGAAGCTTTCTTT. Encoded protein: CASSFSRNTEAFF.

The chain links TRBV19 to TRBJ1-2, with 7 bases matching TRBD1. The CDR3 covers 13 residues. With V trimmed by 2 bases and J by 4 bases, 1 base remained unmatched. CDR1 LNHDA and CDR2 SQIVND come from the germline V gene (reference sequence). The CDR3, as DNA: TGTGCCAGTAGTATACAGGGGGGCTATGGCTACACCTTC. Protein sequence: CASSIQGGYGYTF. Combining the CDR3 with reference TRBV19 and TRBJ1-2 gives the whole variable domain DGGITQSPKYLFRKEGQNVTLSCEQNLNHDAMYWYRQDPGQGLRLIYYSQIVNDFQKGDIAEGYSVSREKKESFPLTVTSAQKNPTAFYLCASSIQGGYGYTFGSGTRLTVV.

With respect to this clone: Compared with germline, one end of the junction differs, possibly owing to a read error. The V and J genes are TRBV6-5 and TRBJ2-4; no reliable D call. The CDR3 length is 13 residues. Germline loops: CDR1 MNHEY, CDR2 SVGAGI. CDR3 in DNA: TGTGCCAGCAGTGACTCCGGAGTGGACATTCAGTACTTC. It codes for CASSDSGVDIQYF.

This chain links TRBV19 with TRBJ2-7, with 7 positions matching TRBD1. The V gene end was trimmed by 3 bases and the J gene end by 6 bases; junction bases not matched to a gene: 11. Germline V gives CDR1 LNHDA, CDR2 SQIVND (reference sequence). The length of the CDR3 is 15 residues. The CDR3 spells CASSITGTASGEQYF. The CDR3 nucleotides read TGTGCCAGTAGTATCACCGGGACAGCGTCGGGCGAGCAGTACTTC.

A remark on this clone: A junction end diverges from the germline sequence, so it may reflect a read error. This sequence joins TRBV7-6 and TRBJ2-1; 13 bases fit TRBD2. This CDR3 comprises 15 residues. From germline, CDR1 is SGHVS and CDR2 FNYEAQ. This chain's CDR3 is CASGLEGLAGQEQFF. Written as DNA, the CDR3 is TGTGCCAGCGGCTTAGAGGGACTAGCGGGGCAAGAGCAGTTCTTC.

This chain uses TRBV29-1 with TRBJ2-1, with TRBD2 identical over 12 bases. V lost 4 bases, J lost 9 bases, and 13 bases stayed unmatched. The CDR3 is made up of 16 amino acids. Germline V CDR1 and CDR2: SQVTM, ANQGSEA. As DNA, the CDR3 is TGCAGCGTTGGAACTAGCGGGGGGTTCCCCTGGTCTGAGCAGTTCTTC. Protein sequence: CSVGTSGGFPWSEQFF.

The J gene is TRBJ1-2, the V gene TRBV18, with a possible D match to TRBD1 (6 bases). The CDR3 extends over 14 amino acids. Trimming shortened V by 6 bases and J by 7 bases, and 18 bases separated the two germline ends. The germline V gene has CDR1 KGHSH and CDR2 LQKENI. CDR3 in amino acids: CASSFEQGLIGYTF. DNA for the CDR3: TGTGCCAGCTCTTTTGAACAGGGTTTGATTGGCTACACCTTC.

The V gene is TRBV5-1, the J gene TRBJ1-4; 8 nucleotides match TRBD1. CDR3 length: 14 amino acids. The V gene's germline CDR1 is SGHRS and CDR2 YFSETQ. V gave up 3 bases and J gave up 5 bases; unmatched junction bases: 3. For the CDR3, the DNA is TGCGCCAGCAGCTCGGGACAGGAGAATGAAAAACTGTTTTTT. It translates to CASSSGQENEKLFF. Together with reference TRBV5-1 and TRBJ1-4, the CDR3 gives the full variable domain: KAGVTQTPRYLIKTRGQQVTLSCSPISGHRSVSWYQQTPGQGLQFLFEYFSETQRNKGNFPGRFSGRQFSNSRSEMNVSTLELGDSALYLCASSSGQENEKLFFGSGTQLSVL.

This clone is a singleton in its sample. The rearrangement joins TRBV6-6 to TRBJ1-3; a possible D gene is TRBD1 (6 bases). Trimming removed 7 bases at V and 0 bases at J, with 7 bases between. Germline loops: CDR1 MNHNY, CDR2 SVGAGI (reference sequence). This CDR3 region has 13 residues. CDR3 nucleotide sequence: TGTGCCAGCACAGGGGACTCTGGAAACACCATATATTTT. Protein sequence: CASTGDSGNTIYF.